The clone carrying this TCR beta chain was recorded only once. The antigen is undetermined. The entry originates in a study of shared clonotypes between healthy human individuals. Study results and limitations: Larger estimated richness was generally seen in naive subsets than in memory subsets. Collection of samples was limited to blood; tissue repertoires likely differ. In having few donors, the study represented limited genetic and exposure-history diversity.

Libraries were prepared by immunoSEQ multiplex PCR; TCRdb keeps only in-frame clonotypes and omits some of them. The data hold 640,000 or so clones, with more than 70% observed a single time. Germline V gene lookup returns CDR1 GTSNPN and CDR2 SVGIG (reference sequence). This CDR3 is built from 13 residues. The V end was cut by 2 bases, the J end by 10 bases, with 15 bases between. The rearrangement links TRBV30 to TRBJ2-1; D perhaps matches TRBD1 (5 bases). Source material: memory CD4+ T cells sorted from blood. Described subset: CD45RA-negative fraction. The sequence derives from a woman in her twenties or thirties in good health. CDR3 sequence reads: CAWSPSRDREQFF. In DNA form, the CDR3 reads TGTGCCTGGAGTCCCTCCCGCGACAGAGAGCAGTTCTTC.